This T cell receptor beta chain is from a study of CD4 T cells in relation to SARS-CoV-2 and coronaviruses. Study as a whole: ViraFEST: roughly ten-day antigen culture of PBMCs, then TCR beta CDR3 sequencing.

A note on this clone: The antigen is not known.

Repertoires were generated with immunoSEQ multiplex PCR, while TCRdb's copy carries only in-frame clones and drops some. The sample yields around 16,000 clones, over 60% seen once. Looked up from germline, CDR1 is SGHDT and CDR2 is YYEEEE. CDR3 length: 16 amino acids. J lost 5 bases, V lost 5 bases, and 13 bases had no gene match. The unexposed donors gave CD4+ T cells in about 2011-2018, prior to COVID-19. Isolation of CD4+ T cells took place after around eleven days in culture. Fresh IL-2 medium replaced half the medium on days 3 and 7. The TCR comes from a human donor in good health. Sequencing was done on a sample of CD4+ T cells from PBMCs, cultured in vitro. This chain connects TRBV5-6 to TRBJ2-1; the match to TRBD1 covers 7 bases. This CDR3 reads CASSRPRDRMNNEQFF. The CDR3 coding sequence is TGTGCCAGCAGTCGCCCTCGGGACAGAATGAACAATGAGCAGTTCTTC.